The entry below describes one T cell receptor beta chain. It lacks a known antigen. Base-call qualities are not available, and no considerably larger clone is one nucleotide away. TCRbeta CDR3 regions were amplified from genomic DNA by means of the immunoSEQ Assay, a bias-controlled multiplex PCR. In the paper's pipeline: Within the assay, amplification of reference gene primers was used to estimate how many nucleated cells each sample contained. Sequence reads were collapsed and filtered to measure the absolute abundance of every unique TCRbeta CDR3 rearrangement. For each sample, productive Simpson clonality was calculated as the square root of Simpson's diversity index across productive rearrangements. The table was pulled from immuneACCESS by TCRdb, which kept in-frame rearrangements only. Such tables lose some clones; where checked, under half of the loss comes from unresolved V genes, and the rest has no known cause. V, J and clone size were drawn from that table, and D and trimming were deduced from the DNA. This sample lists about 160,000 clones; around 82% were detected once. The ten largest clonotypes hold 5.5% to 7.5% of the sample.

This specimen comes from a study of blood T cell repertoires in COVID-19 (dated by TCRdb to about 2020). In terms of the full investigation: Collaborator samples came from the United States, Italy and Spain and covered acute and convalescent phases of COVID-19. The material from the prospective study consisted of cDNA or gDNA derived from T cells, B-cell-depleted T cells, or PBMCs. The dataset comprised deeply sampled blood TCRbeta repertoires from subjects exposed to, actively infected with, or recovered from COVID-19. A freely available public database, intended as a resource for researchers studying the immune response to SARS-CoV-2, is where the repertoires were released. Samples came from the ongoing ImmuneRACE study (first 160 participants) plus 1,254 subjects from 6 global collaborators. Sample metadata almost always included a de-identified subject ID, COVID-19 status, age in years and sex. Where available, HLA class I and class II types were taken from metadata supplied by the sample provider and were not determined by assay-based typing. Summary of the overall study and its limitations: How much clinical and demographic metadata was included differed by source and by participant, and the metadata was provided uncurated.

In Seattle, one collaborating source enrolled patients while the infection was active and tracked those patients longitudinally over the course of disease. The collaborating institutions used their own protocols to collect whole blood in K2EDTA tubes. For TCRbeta analysis, collaborator samples were shipped as frozen whole blood, as isolated PBMCs, or as DNA extracted from either sample type. The CDR3 holds 16 amino acids from the cysteine to the phenylalanine. Only the CDR3 part of the read is kept: 48 bases, read in frame from the first base. The germline V gene yields LGHNA for CDR1 and YNFKEQ for CDR2. V is trimmed back by 0 bases and J by 1 base, and the junction contains 1 base that no gene match accounts for.

Sequenced material: peripheral blood. This TCR came from a woman in her forties with COVID-19, enrolled during active disease. In this chain, TRBV4-2 is recombined with TRBJ2-3; 10 central nucleotides agree with TRBD2. The bases are TGTGCCAGCAGCCAAGATGGGACTAGCGGCACAGATACGCAGTATTTT. Protein translation: CASSQDGTSGTDTQYF.